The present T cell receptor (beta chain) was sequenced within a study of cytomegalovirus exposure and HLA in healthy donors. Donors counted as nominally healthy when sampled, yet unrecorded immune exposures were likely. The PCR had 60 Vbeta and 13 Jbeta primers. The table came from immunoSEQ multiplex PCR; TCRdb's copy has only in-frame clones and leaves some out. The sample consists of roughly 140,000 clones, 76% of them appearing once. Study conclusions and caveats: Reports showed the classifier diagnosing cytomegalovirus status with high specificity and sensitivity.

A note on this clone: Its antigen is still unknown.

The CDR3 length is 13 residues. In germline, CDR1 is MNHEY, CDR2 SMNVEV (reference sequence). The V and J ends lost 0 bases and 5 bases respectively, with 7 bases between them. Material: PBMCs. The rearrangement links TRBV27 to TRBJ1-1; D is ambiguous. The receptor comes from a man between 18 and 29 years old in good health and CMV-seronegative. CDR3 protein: CASSLSSVTEAFF. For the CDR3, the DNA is TGTGCCAGCAGTTTATCCTCGGTAACTGAAGCTTTCTTT.